This T cell receptor beta chain was profiled in a study of control samples from healthy donors and cancer patients. Profiled with immunoSEQ multiplex PCR; TCRdb holds only in-frame clones, not every one. The sample consists of roughly 150,000 clones, around 86% of them appearing once. The CDR3 length is 15 residues. CDR1 MNHEY and CDR2 SMNVEV come from the germline V gene (reference sequence). Trimming left V 2 bases short and J 6 bases short, with 17 bases between. Sequenced input: blood. V is TRBV27 and J is TRBJ2-7; D may be TRBD1 (5 bases). The sequence was collected from a man aged 30-40 years in good health. The CDR3 spells CASSLIPGGRVEQYF. The CDR3 region has the DNA TGTGCCAGCAGTTTAATCCCCGGCGGCAGGGTCGAGCAGTACTTC.